The entry below gives a single T cell receptor beta chain sequence along with its context. Other DNA sequences within the sample encode an identical CDR3. CD45RO-negative, CCR7-selected cells formed the naive CD8 fraction, which excluded terminally differentiated effector memory CD45RA+ cells. Caucasian adults residing in Nashville, Tennessee made up all the donors. An assay was performed, and its level was deep. The sorted-subset replicate PCRs were given around 200 ng DNA, which is roughly 30,000 T cell genomes. Some clones are missing from TCRdb's copy, which holds only in-frame ones; the method was immunoSEQ multiplex PCR. Seen here are some 1,900,000 clones, about 95% observed once, and the top ten hold roughly 1%. The data originate from a study of shared clonotypes between healthy human individuals. CDR1 and CDR2 from the germline V gene are SGHRS and YFSETQ. The CDR3 sequence is 14 residues long. The V gene end was trimmed by 2 bases and the J gene end by 4 bases; junction bases not matched to a gene: 3.

The genes are TRBV5-1 and TRBJ2-7; 10 nucleotides align to TRBD1. The receptor's source is a man between 18 and 29 years old in good health. Sequenced material: naive CD8+ T cells sorted from blood. CDR3 region: CASSLRTGGYEQYF. DNA of the CDR3: TGCGCCAGCAGCTTAAGGACAGGGGGTTACGAGCAGTACTTC.